The rows below give T cell receptor beta chains drawn from one sample of a study of shared clonotypes between healthy human individuals. Sequencing used immunoSEQ multiplex PCR; TCRdb keeps in-frame clones, though not all of them. Seen here are some 700,000 clones, 80% to 95% observed once, and the top ten hold 30% to 40%. What was sequenced was memory CD8+ T cells from PBMCs. These receptors all come from a man aged 18 to 35 in good health. Some clones in this sample may be carry-over from other donors' samples. Both conserved end residues are part of each CDR3. A D gene is named only where the DNA matches it firmly. Rows give clone size only sometimes, using once, few, many, or a class for an expanded clone.

clone_size,j_call,d_call,v_call,cdr3_nt,cdr3_aa
-,TRBJ2-7,-,TRBV27,TGTGCCAGCAGTCCGGGACAATCCTACGAGCAGTACTTC,CASSPGQSYEQYF
-,TRBJ2-7,-,TRBV27,TGTGCCAGCAGTTTATTTGGGGACAACGAGCAGTACTTC,CASSLFGDNEQYF
-,TRBJ1-2,-,TRBV15,TGTGCCACCAGCAGAGGTGAACAGGGAGACCGGGATGGCTACACCTTC,CATSRGEQGDRDGYTF
-,TRBJ2-1,-,TRBV7-9,TGTGCCAGCATTGGGAAGTACAATGAGCAGTTCTTC,CASIGKYNEQFF
once,TRBJ2-1,-,TRBV28,TGTGCCAGCAGTCACCCCTCAACGGACACCTACTCCTACAATGAGCAGTTCTTC,CASSHPSTDTYSYNEQFF
-,TRBJ2-5,-,TRBV27,TGTGCCAGCAGTTTATCGGGGGTGAAGGAGACCCAGTACTTC,CASSLSGVKETQYF
-,TRBJ2-7,-,TRBV5-1,TGCGCCAGCAGCTTGGATACCCAGCTCCAGCAGTACTTC,CASSLDTQLQQYF
-,TRBJ2-5,TRBD2,TRBV27,TGTGCCAGCAGTTTAGTAGCGGGCCACCAAGAGACCCAGTACTTC,CASSLVAGHQETQYF
-,TRBJ2-7,-,TRBV5-5,TGTGCCAGCACACCTCAGACAGGCTGGACCTACGAGCAGTACTTC,CASTPQTGWTYEQYF
-,TRBJ2-7,-,TRBV27,TGTGCCAGCAGTTTAAATGTTCGGGGGTTGCAGTACTTC,CASSLNVRGLQYF
-,TRBJ2-1,-,TRBV27,TGTGCCAGCAGTTTGGGGCAGGGGCCCTACAATGAGCAGTTCTTC,CASSLGQGPYNEQFF
-,TRBJ2-4,-,TRBV10-3,TGTGCCATCAGTGAGTCGGCCCTAGCCAAAAACATTCAGTACTTC,CAISESALAKNIQYF
-,TRBJ1-1,-,TRBV5-1,TGCGCCAGCAGCTTGGTTGCGGGGATGACTGAAGCTTTCTTT,CASSLVAGMTEAFF
-,TRBJ2-1,TRBD2,TRBV7-3,TGTGCCAGCAGCTGGGGGCTAGCGGGAGGGAATGAGCAGTTCTTC,CASSWGLAGGNEQFF
-,TRBJ1-5,-,TRBV5-4,TGTGCCAGCAGCTCACGACTTACTCAGCCCCAGCATTTT,CASSSRLTQPQHF
-,TRBJ2-7,-,TRBV9,TGTGCCAGCAGCGTAGAGTCAGGGGGGAACTACGAGCAGTACTTC,CASSVESGGNYEQYF
few,TRBJ2-3,-,TRBV6-5,TGTGCCAGCAGCCCGGGAGCACGGGCAGATACGCAGTATTTT,CASSPGARADTQYF
-,TRBJ2-7,-,TRBV9,TGTGCCAGCAGCCCAGGAGACGGAGGAGCCTACGAGCAGTACTTC,CASSPGDGGAYEQYF
-,TRBJ2-5,TRBD1,TRBV28,TGTGCCAGCAGTTACGAGACAGGGGATCAAGAGACCCAGTACTTC,CASSYETGDQETQYF
-,TRBJ1-1,-,TRBV4-3,TGCGCCAGCAGCCAAGATTCGTGGGCAGGGAACACTGAAGCTTTCTTT,CASSQDSWAGNTEAFF
-,TRBJ2-5,TRBD2,TRBV4-1,TGCGCCAGCAGCCAAGCCTACGGCGGGAGCAAGGTCCAAGAGACCCAGTACTTC,CASSQAYGGSKVQETQYF
-,TRBJ2-1,TRBD2,TRBV27,TGTGCCAGCAGTTTATTTCTAGCGGGCCACAATGAGCAGTTCTTC,CASSLFLAGHNEQFF
once,TRBJ2-3,-,TRBV13,TGTGCCAGCAGCCCTCCCAGGCCGAGGGAGGCAGATACGCAGTATTTT,CASSPPRPREADTQYF
-,TRBJ1-2,TRBD1,TRBV6-6,TGTGCCAGCAGTTCAGGGGGCGACTATGGCTACACCTTC,CASSSGGDYGYTF
-,TRBJ2-7,TRBD1,TRBV6-1,TGTGCCAGCAGTGGGGACAGGGACCTTAACGAGCAGTACTTC,CASSGDRDLNEQYF
-,TRBJ1-1,-,TRBV10-1,TGCGCCAGCAGTGAGGGGGGGCGGGCCCCAAACACTGAAGCTTTCTTT,CASSEGGRAPNTEAFF
many,TRBJ2-7,TRBD2,TRBV29-1,TGCAGCGTGGTAGGGGTTGGGGAGGGGCGGCCCTACGAGCAGTACTTC,CSVVGVGEGRPYEQYF
-,TRBJ2-7,-,TRBV19,TGTGCCAGTAGTATGTCAACTCGGTTTGACTACGAGCAGTACTTC,CASSMSTRFDYEQYF
-,TRBJ2-2,-,TRBV4-1,TGCGCCAGCAGCCAATCAGGGGCCGGGGAGCTGTTTTTT,CASSQSGAGELFF
-,TRBJ1-3,-,TRBV28,TGTGCCAGCAGTTTACAGGGAGCTGGAAACACCATATATTTT,CASSLQGAGNTIYF
-,TRBJ1-4,-,TRBV30,TGTGCCTGGAGTAGGCAGGGAACAACTAATGAAAAACTGTTTTTT,CAWSRQGTTNEKLFF
-,TRBJ2-1,-,TRBV27,TGTGCCAGCAGTTTAGTTCCGGAGACAACTGAGCAGTTCTTC,CASSLVPETTEQFF
-,TRBJ2-7,TRBD1,TRBV5-1,TGCGCCAGCAGCCTCGACCCCAGACAGGGGCTATACGAGCAGTACTTC,CASSLDPRQGLYEQYF
-,TRBJ1-5,-,TRBV5-6,TGTGCCAGCAGTTCCGGGGGCAATCAGCCCCAGCATTTT,CASSSGGNQPQHF
-,TRBJ2-3,-,TRBV2,TGTGCCAGCAGTGAAGCGCTTCGGGAGTTTGGGTCAGATACGCAGTATTTT,CASSEALREFGSDTQYF
once,TRBJ2-3,TRBD2,TRBV14,TGTGCCAGCAGCCAAGATCGACTAGCGGGACCCTATCACACAGATACGCAGTATTTT,CASSQDRLAGPYHTDTQYF
-,TRBJ2-5,-,TRBV7-9,TGTGCCAGCACGAGCGGCCTCCAGGAGACCCAGTACTTC,CASTSGLQETQYF
-,TRBJ1-2,-,TRBV11-2,TGTGCCAGCAGCCCTCCAAGGGAAGGGTATGGCTACACCTTC,CASSPPREGYGYTF
-,TRBJ2-7,-,TRBV27,TGTGCCAGCAGTTCAGGCCCTTACGAGCAGTACTTC,CASSSGPYEQYF
-,TRBJ2-2,TRBD1,TRBV28,TGTGCCAGCAGGGGACAGGGTGGTAACGGGGAGCTGTTTTTT,CASRGQGGNGELFF
-,TRBJ2-7,TRBD2,TRBV9,TGTGCCAGCAGCGTCTCTAGCGGGAGTTCCTACGAGCAGTACTTC,CASSVSSGSSYEQYF
-,TRBJ2-5,-,TRBV18,TGTGCCAGCTCACCCCCTCTCAGTAGTTGGGGAGAGACCCAGTACTTC,CASSPPLSSWGETQYF
-,TRBJ2-1,-,TRBV19,TGTGCCAGTAGTATCTTACTACCCCAATACAATGAGCAGTTCTTC,CASSILLPQYNEQFF
-,TRBJ2-1,TRBD2,TRBV29-1,TGCAGCCCCTCGGCACTAGCGGGTAATGAGCAGTTCTTC,CSPSALAGNEQFF
-,TRBJ2-7,TRBD2,TRBV6-5,TGTGCCAGCAGTTACCGGGGGGGGTCGGCCTACGAGCAGTACTTC,CASSYRGGSAYEQYF
-,TRBJ1-2,TRBD1,TRBV28,TGTGCCAGCAGTTTATCCCTTCCAACTATAATACAGGGGAGGAGCTATGGCTACACCTTC,CASSLSLPTIIQGRSYGYTF
-,TRBJ1-2,-,TRBV28,TGTGCCAGCAGCTGGGAGGGTGGCTATGGCTACACCTTC,CASSWEGGYGYTF
-,TRBJ2-1,-,TRBV5-6,TGTGCCAGCAGCTTTGTAGGCGGGGCGAGCTCCTACAATGAGCAGTTCTTC,CASSFVGGASSYNEQFF
-,TRBJ2-3,-,TRBV10-2,TGCGCCAGCAGTACAAACAGGGTAGTAGATGGAGATACGCAGTATTTT,CASSTNRVVDGDTQYF
-,TRBJ2-7,TRBD1,TRBV9,TGTGCCAGCAGCGGCCGGGACAGGGAGTACGAGCAGTACTTC,CASSGRDREYEQYF
-,TRBJ2-7,-,TRBV10-3,TGTGCCATCAAGCGAGCGCTTTCCCACGAGCAGTACTTC,CAIKRALSHEQYF